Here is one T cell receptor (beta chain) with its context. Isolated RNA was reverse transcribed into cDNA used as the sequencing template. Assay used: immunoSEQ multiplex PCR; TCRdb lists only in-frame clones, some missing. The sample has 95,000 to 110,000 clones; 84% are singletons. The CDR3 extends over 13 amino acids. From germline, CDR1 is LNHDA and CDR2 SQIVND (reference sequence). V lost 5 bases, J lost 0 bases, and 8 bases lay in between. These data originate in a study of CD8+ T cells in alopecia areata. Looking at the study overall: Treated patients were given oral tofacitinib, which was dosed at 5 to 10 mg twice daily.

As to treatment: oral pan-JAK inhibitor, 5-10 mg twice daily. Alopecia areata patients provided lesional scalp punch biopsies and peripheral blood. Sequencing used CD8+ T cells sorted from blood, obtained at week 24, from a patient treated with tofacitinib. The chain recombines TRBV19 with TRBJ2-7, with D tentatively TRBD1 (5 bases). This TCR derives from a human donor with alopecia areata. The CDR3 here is CASSGANSYEQYF. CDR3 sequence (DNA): TGTGCCAGTAGTGGGGCAAACTCCTACGAGCAGTACTTC.